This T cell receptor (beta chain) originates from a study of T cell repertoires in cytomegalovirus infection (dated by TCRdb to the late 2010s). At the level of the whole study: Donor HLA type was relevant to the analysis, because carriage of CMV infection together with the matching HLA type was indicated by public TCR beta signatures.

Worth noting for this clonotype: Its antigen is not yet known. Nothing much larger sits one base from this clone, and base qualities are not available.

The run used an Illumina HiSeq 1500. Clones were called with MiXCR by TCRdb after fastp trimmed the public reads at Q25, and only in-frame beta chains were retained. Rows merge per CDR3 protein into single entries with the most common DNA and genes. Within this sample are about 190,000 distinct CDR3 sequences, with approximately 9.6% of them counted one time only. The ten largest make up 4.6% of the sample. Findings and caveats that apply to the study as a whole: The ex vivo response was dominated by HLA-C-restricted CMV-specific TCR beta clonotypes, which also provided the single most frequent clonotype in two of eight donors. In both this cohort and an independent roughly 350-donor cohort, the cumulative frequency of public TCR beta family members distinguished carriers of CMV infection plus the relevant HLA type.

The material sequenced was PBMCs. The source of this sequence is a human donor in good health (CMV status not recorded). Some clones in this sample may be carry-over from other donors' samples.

The DNA sequence is TGTGCCAGCGGGTCGTTGGCAGAGCAGTTCTTC. This yields the protein CASGSLAEQFF. The rearrangement combines TRBV7-9 with TRBJ2-1; too little of a D gene remains to name it. V is shortened by 8 bases, J by 10 bases, and the region joining them spans 12 bases. There are 11 amino acids in the CDR3, from cysteine to phenylalanine inclusive. Of the read, only the CDR3 DNA is kept; its 33 bases are in frame from base 1. According to the germline V gene (reference sequence), CDR1 reads SEHNR and CDR2 reads FQNEAQ.